The 2 T cell receptor beta chains in this list originate from one sample, sequenced in a study of radiotherapy plus CTLA-4 blockade in lung cancer. Some clones are missing from TCRdb's copy, which holds only in-frame ones; the method was immunoSEQ multiplex PCR. This sample yields about 78,000 clones, of which approximately 83% are seen a single time; 2% to 2.5% belongs to the top ten. Here the sequenced sample was peripheral blood, taken from a patient treated with radiotherapy plus ipilimumab. These TCRs come from a human donor with non-small cell lung cancer who had a partial response to radiotherapy plus ipilimumab.

The gene calls are TRBV28 and TRBJ1-6, with D hard to call. Deletions cut 6 bases from V and 8 bases from J, with 11 bases between. The CDR3 is 13 amino acids. CDR1 and CDR2 from the germline V gene are MDHEN and SYDVKM. The CDR3 DNA reads as TGTGCCAGCAGGACGGGGTTGGATTCACCCCTCCACTTT. Translation: CASRTGLDSPLHF.

This sequence joins TRBV28 and TRBJ1-1; the D gene is possibly TRBD1 (6 bases). The CDR3 contains 15 residues. Trimming pared 5 bases from V and 0 bases from J, leaving 13 bases between. CDR1 and CDR2 (germline): MDHEN, SYDVKM. Here the CDR3 reads CASSPGGRMNTEAFF. The CDR3 DNA follows: TGTGCCAGCAGTCCTGGGGGCAGAATGAACACTGAAGCTTTCTTT.